These 14 T cell receptor beta chains came from one sample sequenced in a study of regulatory T cells in long-lasting Graves disease. Both iRepertoire HTBI primers and Arm-PCR of CDR3 regions were used to build the TCR beta libraries. TCRdb ran MiXCR on the multiplex PCR reads and lists one entry per CDR3 protein. In the table there are hundreds of thousands of distinct CDR3 sequences, around 15% of which are singletons. Time point of the sample: newly diagnosed GD, antithyroid drugs for less than 3 months. From RNA extracted from PBMCs, the TCR library was made. These data were likewise used in another study, on T cells in Graves' hyperthyroidism and ophthalmopathy.

The sequenced sample was peripheral blood mononuclear cells (PBMCs), obtained at new diagnosis, from a patient treated with antithyroid drugs. The receptors stem from a woman in her thirties with Graves disease.

V and J are TRBV6-2 or TRBV6-3 and TRBJ2-2, with D tentatively TRBD2 (5 bases). The CDR3 covers 13 residues. V lost 6 bases and J lost 6, with 11 bases in between. CDR1 and CDR2 (germline): MNHEY, SVGEGT. The CDR3 bases are TGTGCCAGCAGGACACTAGACCCCGGGGAGCTGTTTTTT. Its protein is CASRTLDPGELFF.

This clonotype has a count of ten or more. The genes are TRBV7-2 and TRBJ2-3; D may be TRBD1 (6 bases). The germline CDR1 and CDR2 sequences are SGHTA and FQGNSA. This CDR3 comprises 14 residues. Trimming left V 5 bases short and J 4 bases short, with 13 bases between. In DNA, the CDR3 is TGTGCCAGCAGCATTAGACAGGTTGCAGATACGCAGTATTTT. Encoded protein: CASSIRQVADTQYF.

This clonotype has a handful of counts. The rearrangement joins TRBV20-1 to TRBJ2-1; TRBD1 is a possible D gene (5 bases). CDR3 length: 13 amino acids. V lost 3 bases and J lost 6, with 12 bases in between. In germline, CDR1 is DFQATT, CDR2 SNEGSKA (reference sequence). The CDR3, as DNA: TGCAGTGCTAGGACAGAAGTCTCCAATGAGCAGTTCTTC. It is translated as CSARTEVSNEQFF.

The chain is built from TRBV28 and TRBJ1-1; TRBD1 matches 7 bases. Germline values: CDR1 MDHEN, CDR2 SYDVKM. There are 14 residues in the CDR3. Trimming at V came to 7 bases and at J to 4 bases, leaving 9 bases not matched to a gene. CDR3 sequence: CASKEPGGGTEAFF. DNA of the CDR3: TGTGCCAGCAAGGAACCAGGGGGTGGCACTGAAGCTTTCTTT.

This clonotype has ten or more counts. V and J are TRBV7-8 and TRBJ1-4; tentatively, D is TRBD1 (6 bases). The V gene lost 4 bases and the J gene lost 0 bases, with 18 bases spanning the gap. Germline CDR1 is SGHVS and CDR2 is FQNEAQ. The CDR3 covers 18 residues. The CDR3 DNA sequence: TGTGCCAGCAGCTCCGGACAGCCTCAGACTGCAACTAATGAAAAACTGTTTTTT. Translated: CASSSGQPQTATNEKLFF.

In its sample, this clonotype was seen many times. The CDR3 coding sequence is TGCGCCAGCAGCCAAGATCGAAACACTGAAGCTTTCTTT. It translates to CASSQDRNTEAFF. The chain carries TRBV4-1 and TRBJ1-1, with D unclear. Germline V gene lookup returns CDR1 MGHRA and CDR2 YSYEKL. CDR3 length: 13 residues. Deletions cut 0 bases from V and 2 bases from J, with 4 bases between.

This clonotype was seen many times. The chain combines TRBV15 with TRBJ2-7; the D gene could be TRBD1 or TRBD2 (5 bases each). The CDR3 is 15 residues long. In germline, CDR1 is LNHNV, CDR2 YYDKDF (reference sequence). Trimming left V 0 bases short and J 4 bases short, with 13 bases between. The CDR3 coding sequence is TGTGCCACCAGCAGAGATTTCGGGGCGCTGTACGAGCAGTACTTC. This sequence encodes CATSRDFGALYEQYF.

This clonotype turned up a few times. The chain uses TRBV7-3 and TRBJ2-2; D is undetermined. V was cut by 5 bases and J by 2 bases, with 15 bases left in between. Looked up from germline, CDR1 is SGHTA and CDR2 is FQGTGA. CDR3 length equals 16 residues. Here the CDR3 reads CASSITTGFNTGELFF. In DNA, the CDR3 is TGTGCCAGCAGCATCACTACCGGGTTTAACACCGGGGAGCTGTTTTTT.

This clonotype was observed a handful of times. This chain uses TRBV9 with TRBJ2-1; a possible D gene is TRBD2 (5 bases). This CDR3 region has 16 residues. Germline CDR1 SGDLS, CDR2 YYNGEE. V was clipped by 3 bases and J by 7 bases, with 20 bases between them. The CDR3 is CASSATGSMVSNEQFF. The CDR3, as DNA: TGTGCCAGCAGCGCAACGGGGAGTATGGTTAGTAATGAGCAGTTCTTC.

This clonotype has only a few counts. The chain combines TRBV27 with TRBJ2-7, with 7 bases lining up with TRBD1. Germline trimming cut 4 bases from V and 0 bases from J; bases unmatched to any gene: 6. The germline gives CDR1 MNHEY, CDR2 SMNVEV (reference sequence). The CDR3 spans 15 residues. Here the CDR3 reads CASSSPRGTSYEQYF. CDR3 sequence (DNA): TGTGCCAGCAGTTCACCCAGGGGGACCTCCTACGAGCAGTACTTC.

This clonotype was observed a few times. The chain is built from TRBV14 and TRBJ2-3; D is undetermined. The V gene's germline CDR1 is SGHDN and CDR2 FVKESK. The CDR3 has 17 residues. Between the trimmed V and J ends, which lost 1 base and 4 bases, there was a span of 18 bases. The CDR3 spells CASSQAVTALGADTQYF. CDR3 coding DNA: TGTGCCAGCAGCCAAGCAGTGACGGCCCTTGGGGCAGATACGCAGTATTTT.

V gene TRBV5-1 combines with J gene TRBJ2-5; 8 bases are shared with TRBD2. The germline V gene has CDR1 SGHRS and CDR2 YFSETQ. The length of the CDR3 is 15 residues. V lost 5 bases to trimming and J lost 4 bases; unmatched junction nucleotides: 10. CDR3 amino acids: CASRPVRLAGETQYF. In DNA form, the CDR3 reads TGCGCCAGCAGGCCCGTGCGGCTAGCGGGAGAGACCCAGTACTTC.

This clonotype has ten or more counts. The chain combines TRBV12-3 or TRBV12-4 with TRBJ1-2; TRBD1 matches at 9 bases. The CDR3 sequence is 15 residues long. The junction had 9 bases not matched to a gene; V was cut back by 3 bases and J by 7 bases. This CDR3 is CASSFFPQGAGGYTF. The CDR3 nucleotides read TGTGCCAGCAGTTTCTTCCCACAGGGGGCCGGTGGCTACACCTTC.

The chain couples TRBV3-1 to TRBJ2-1; TRBD2 matches at 10 bases. The CDR3 is 20 amino acids. The J segment lost 2 bases and the V segment lost 4 bases, leaving 17 bases of the junction unmatched. Germline V lookup: CDR1 LGHDT, CDR2 YNNKEL (reference sequence). For the CDR3, the DNA is TGTGCCAGCAGCCCCCTAAGGGAACTAGCGGGAAATCCCCCCTACAATGAGCAGTTCTTC. Translation gives CASSPLRELAGNPPYNEQFF.